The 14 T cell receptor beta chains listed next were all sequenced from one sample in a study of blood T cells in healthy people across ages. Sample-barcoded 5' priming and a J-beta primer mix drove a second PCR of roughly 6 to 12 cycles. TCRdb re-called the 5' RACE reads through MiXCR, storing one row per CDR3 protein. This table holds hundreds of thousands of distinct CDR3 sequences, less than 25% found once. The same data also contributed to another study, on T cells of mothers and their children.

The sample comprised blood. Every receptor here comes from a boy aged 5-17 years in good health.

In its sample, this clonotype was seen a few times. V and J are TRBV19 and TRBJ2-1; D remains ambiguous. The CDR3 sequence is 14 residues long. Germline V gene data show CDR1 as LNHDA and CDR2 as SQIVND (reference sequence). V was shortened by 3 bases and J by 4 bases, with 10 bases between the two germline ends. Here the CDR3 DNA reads TGTGCCAGTAGTATGGGTGGGTTGTACAATGAGCAGTTCTTC. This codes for CASSMGGLYNEQFF.

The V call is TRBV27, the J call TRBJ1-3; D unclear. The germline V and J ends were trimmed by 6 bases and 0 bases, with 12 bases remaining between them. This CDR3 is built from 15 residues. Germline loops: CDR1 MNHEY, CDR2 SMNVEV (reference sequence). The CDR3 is CASSPLQHSGNTIYF. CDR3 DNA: TGTGCCAGCAGCCCCCTGCAGCACTCTGGAAACACCATATATTTT.

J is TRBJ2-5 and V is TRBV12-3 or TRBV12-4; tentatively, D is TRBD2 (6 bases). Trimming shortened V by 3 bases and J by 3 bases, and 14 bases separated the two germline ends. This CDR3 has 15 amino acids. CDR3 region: CASSLGSGLEETQYF. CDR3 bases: TGTGCCAGCAGTTTGGGGAGCGGGCTTGAAGAGACCCAGTACTTC.

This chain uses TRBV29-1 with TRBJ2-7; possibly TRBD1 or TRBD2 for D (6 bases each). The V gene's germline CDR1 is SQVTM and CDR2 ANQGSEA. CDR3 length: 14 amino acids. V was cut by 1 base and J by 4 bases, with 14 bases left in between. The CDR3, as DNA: TGCAGCGTTGAAGGGGGGGCGCCGGGTTACGAGCAGTACTTC. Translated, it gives CSVEGGAPGYEQYF.

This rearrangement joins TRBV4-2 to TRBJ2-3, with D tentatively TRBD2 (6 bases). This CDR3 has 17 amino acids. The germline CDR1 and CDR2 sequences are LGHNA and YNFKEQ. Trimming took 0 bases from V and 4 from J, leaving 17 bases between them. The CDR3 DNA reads TGTGCCAGCAGCCAAGAAGTCGGCGGGCGGGGAGCAGATACGCAGTATTTT. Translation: CASSQEVGGRGADTQYF.

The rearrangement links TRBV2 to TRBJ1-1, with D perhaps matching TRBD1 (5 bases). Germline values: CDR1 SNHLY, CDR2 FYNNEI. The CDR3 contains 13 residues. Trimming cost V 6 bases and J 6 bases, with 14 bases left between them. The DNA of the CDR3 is TGTGCCAGCAGGGCACAGGCCCTCGCTGAAGCTTTCTTT. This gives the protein CASRAQALAEAFF.

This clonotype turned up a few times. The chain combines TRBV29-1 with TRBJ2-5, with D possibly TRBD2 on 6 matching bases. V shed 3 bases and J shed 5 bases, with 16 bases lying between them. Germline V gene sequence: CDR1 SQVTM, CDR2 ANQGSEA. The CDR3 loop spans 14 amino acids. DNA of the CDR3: TGCAGCGTTGATGGGGGGAACCTCCCGGAGACCCAGTACTTC. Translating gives CSVDGGNLPETQYF.

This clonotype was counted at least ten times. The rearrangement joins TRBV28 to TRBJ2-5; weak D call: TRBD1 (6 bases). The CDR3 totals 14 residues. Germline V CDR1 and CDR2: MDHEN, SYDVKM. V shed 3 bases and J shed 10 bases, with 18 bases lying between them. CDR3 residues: CASSFQGRFGGQYF. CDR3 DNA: TGTGCCAGCAGTTTCCAGGGGCGCTTTGGGGGCCAGTACTTC. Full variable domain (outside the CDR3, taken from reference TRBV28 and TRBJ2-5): DVKVTQSSRYLVKRTGEKVFLECVQDMDHENMFWYRQDPGLGLRLIYFSYDVKMKEKGDIPEGYSVSREKKERFSLILESASTNQTSMYLCASSFQGRFGGQYFGPGTRLLVL.

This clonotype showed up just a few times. CDR3 in DNA: TGTGCCAGCAGCACGGGACAGGGACGGAAGACCCAGTACTTC. Its translation is CASSTGQGRKTQYF. The V gene is TRBV12-3 or TRBV12-4, the J gene TRBJ2-5; TRBD1 aligns across 9 bases. The V segment lost 6 bases and the J segment 6 bases; nucleotides outside the gene matches: 8. The CDR3 totals 14 residues.

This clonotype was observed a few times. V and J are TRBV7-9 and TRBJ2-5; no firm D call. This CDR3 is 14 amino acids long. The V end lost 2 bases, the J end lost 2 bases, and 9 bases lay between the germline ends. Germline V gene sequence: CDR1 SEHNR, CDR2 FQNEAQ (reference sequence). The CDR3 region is CASSLLPEQETQYF. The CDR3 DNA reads TGTGCCAGCAGCTTATTGCCCGAGCAAGAGACCCAGTACTTC.

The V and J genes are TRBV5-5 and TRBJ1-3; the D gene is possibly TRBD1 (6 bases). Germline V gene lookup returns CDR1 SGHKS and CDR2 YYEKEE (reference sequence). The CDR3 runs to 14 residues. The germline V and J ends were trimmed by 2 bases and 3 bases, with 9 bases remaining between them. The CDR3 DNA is TGTGCCAGCAGCTTCGGACAGATTGGAAACACCATATATTTT. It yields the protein CASSFGQIGNTIYF.

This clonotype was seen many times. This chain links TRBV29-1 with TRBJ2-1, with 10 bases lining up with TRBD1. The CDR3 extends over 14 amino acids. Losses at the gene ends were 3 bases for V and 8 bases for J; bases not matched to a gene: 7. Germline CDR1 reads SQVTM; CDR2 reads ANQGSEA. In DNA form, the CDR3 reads TGCAGCGTTGATGAGGGACAGGGGTATGATGAGCAGTTCTTC. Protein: CSVDEGQGYDEQFF.

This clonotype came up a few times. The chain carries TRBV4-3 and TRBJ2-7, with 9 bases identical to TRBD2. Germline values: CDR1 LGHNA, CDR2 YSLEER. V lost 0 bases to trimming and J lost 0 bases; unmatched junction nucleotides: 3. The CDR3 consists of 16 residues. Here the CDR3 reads CASSQDPTSGSYEQYF. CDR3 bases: TGCGCCAGCAGCCAAGACCCGACTAGCGGCTCCTACGAGCAGTACTTC.

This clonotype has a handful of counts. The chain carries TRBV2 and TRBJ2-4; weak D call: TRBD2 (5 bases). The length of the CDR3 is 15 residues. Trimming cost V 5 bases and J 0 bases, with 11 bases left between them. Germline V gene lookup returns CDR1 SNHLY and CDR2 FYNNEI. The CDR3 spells CASSLRTPAKNIQYF. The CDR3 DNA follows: TGTGCCAGCAGTCTGAGGACTCCAGCCAAAAACATTCAGTACTTC.